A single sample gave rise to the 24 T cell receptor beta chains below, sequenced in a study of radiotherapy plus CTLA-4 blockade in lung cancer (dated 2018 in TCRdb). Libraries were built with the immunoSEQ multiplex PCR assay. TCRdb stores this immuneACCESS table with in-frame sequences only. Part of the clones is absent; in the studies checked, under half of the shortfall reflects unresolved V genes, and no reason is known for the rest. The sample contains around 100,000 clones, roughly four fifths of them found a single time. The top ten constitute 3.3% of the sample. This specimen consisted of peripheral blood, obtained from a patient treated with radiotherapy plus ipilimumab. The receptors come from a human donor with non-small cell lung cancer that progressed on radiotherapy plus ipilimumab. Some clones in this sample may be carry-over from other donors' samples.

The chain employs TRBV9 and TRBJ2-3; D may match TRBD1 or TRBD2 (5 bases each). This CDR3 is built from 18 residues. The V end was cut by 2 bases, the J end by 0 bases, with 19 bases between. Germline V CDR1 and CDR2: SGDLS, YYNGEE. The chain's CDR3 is CASSVRGARSASTDTQYF. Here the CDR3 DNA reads TGTGCCAGCAGCGTGCGAGGGGCCCGGTCGGCTAGCACAGATACGCAGTATTTT.

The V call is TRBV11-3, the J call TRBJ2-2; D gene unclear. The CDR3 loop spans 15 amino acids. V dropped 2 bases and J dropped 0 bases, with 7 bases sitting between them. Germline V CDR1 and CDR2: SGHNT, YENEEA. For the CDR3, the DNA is TGTGCCAGCAGCTTATCCTCCACGAACACCGGGGAGCTGTTTTTT. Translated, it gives CASSLSSTNTGELFF.

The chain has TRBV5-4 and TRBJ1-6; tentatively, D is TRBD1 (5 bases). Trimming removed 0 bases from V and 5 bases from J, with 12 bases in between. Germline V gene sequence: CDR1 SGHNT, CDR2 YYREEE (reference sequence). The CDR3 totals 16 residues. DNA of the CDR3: TGTGCCAGCAGCTTGGCCCTGGGACCGGATAATTCACCCCTCCACTTT. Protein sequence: CASSLALGPDNSPLHF.

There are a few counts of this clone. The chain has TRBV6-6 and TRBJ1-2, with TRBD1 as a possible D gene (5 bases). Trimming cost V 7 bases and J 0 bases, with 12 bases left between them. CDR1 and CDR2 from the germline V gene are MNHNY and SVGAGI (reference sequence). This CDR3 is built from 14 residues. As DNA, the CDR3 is TGTGCCAGCACCCCGTCGGGGGCTAACTATGGCTACACCTTC. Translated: CASTPSGANYGYTF.

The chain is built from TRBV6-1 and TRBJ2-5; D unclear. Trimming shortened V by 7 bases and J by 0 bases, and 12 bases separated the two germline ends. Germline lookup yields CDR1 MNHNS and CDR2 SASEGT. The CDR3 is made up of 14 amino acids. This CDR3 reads CASTAEEYQETQYF. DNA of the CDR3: TGTGCCAGCACCGCTGAGGAGTACCAAGAGACCCAGTACTTC.

CDR3: CASSQEISRNQNYGYTF. CDR3 bases: TGCGCCAGCAGCCAAGAGATTAGCAGGAATCAAAACTATGGCTACACCTTC. The V gene is TRBV4-3, the J gene TRBJ1-2; D call uncertain. The germline V gene has CDR1 LGHNA and CDR2 YSLEER. V lost 0 bases and J lost 2, with 16 bases in between. The CDR3 length is 17 residues.

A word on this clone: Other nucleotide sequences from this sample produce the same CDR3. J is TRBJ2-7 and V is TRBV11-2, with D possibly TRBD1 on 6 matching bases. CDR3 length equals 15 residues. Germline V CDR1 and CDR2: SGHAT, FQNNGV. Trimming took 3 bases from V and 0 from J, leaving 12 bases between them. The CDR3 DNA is TGTGCCAGCAGCTTGGCCGGGACAAGCTCCTACGAGCAGTACTTC. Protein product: CASSLAGTSSYEQYF.

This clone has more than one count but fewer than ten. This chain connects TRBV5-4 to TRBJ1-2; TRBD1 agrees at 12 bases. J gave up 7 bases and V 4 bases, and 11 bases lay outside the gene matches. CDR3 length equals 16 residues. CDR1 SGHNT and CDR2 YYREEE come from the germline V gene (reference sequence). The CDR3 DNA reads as TGTGCCAGCAGCGCCGCGGGACAGGGGGCTGAGAGTGGCTACACCTTC. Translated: CASSAAGQGAESGYTF. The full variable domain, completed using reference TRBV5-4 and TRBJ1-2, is ETGVTQSPTHLIKTRGQQVTLRCSSQSGHNTVSWYQQALGQGPQFIFQYYREEENGRGNFPPRFSGLQFPNYSSELNVNALELDDSALYLCASSAAGQGAESGYTFGSGTRLTVV.

CDR3 protein: CASSLGQGPGDEQFF. The CDR3, as DNA: TGTGCCAGCAGCTTGGGACAGGGCCCGGGGGATGAGCAGTTCTTC. V and J are TRBV5-4 and TRBJ2-1; D is perhaps TRBD1 (7 bases). The CDR3 is made up of 15 amino acids. The V gene lost 0 bases and the J gene lost 8 bases, with 15 bases spanning the gap. Germline V lookup: CDR1 SGHNT, CDR2 YYREEE (reference sequence).

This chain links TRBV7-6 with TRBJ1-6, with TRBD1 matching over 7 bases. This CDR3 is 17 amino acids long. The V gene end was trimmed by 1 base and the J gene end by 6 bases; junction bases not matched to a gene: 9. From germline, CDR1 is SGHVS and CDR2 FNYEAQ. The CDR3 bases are TGTGCCAGCAGCTTAGTCGCCACAGGGGCATCTAATTCACCCCTCCACTTT. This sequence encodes CASSLVATGASNSPLHF.

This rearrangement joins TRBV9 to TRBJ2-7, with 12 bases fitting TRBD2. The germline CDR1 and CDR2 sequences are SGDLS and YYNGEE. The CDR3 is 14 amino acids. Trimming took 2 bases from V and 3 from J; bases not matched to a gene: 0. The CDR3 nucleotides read TGTGCCAGCAGCGTGACTAGCGGGGGCTACGAGCAGTACTTC. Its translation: CASSVTSGGYEQYF.

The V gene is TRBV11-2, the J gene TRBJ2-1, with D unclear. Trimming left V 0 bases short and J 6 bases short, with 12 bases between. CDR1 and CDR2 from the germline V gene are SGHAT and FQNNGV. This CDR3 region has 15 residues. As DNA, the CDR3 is TGTGCCAGCAGCTTAGATATTGGCTACTCCAATGAGCAGTTCTTC. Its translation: CASSLDIGYSNEQFF.

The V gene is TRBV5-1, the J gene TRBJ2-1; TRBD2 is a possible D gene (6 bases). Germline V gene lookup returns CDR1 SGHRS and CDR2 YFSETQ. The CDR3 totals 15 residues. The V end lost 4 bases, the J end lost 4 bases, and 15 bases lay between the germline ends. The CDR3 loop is CASSPGLNLYNEQFF. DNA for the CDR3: TGCGCCAGCAGCCCGGGACTCAACTTATACAATGAGCAGTTCTTC.

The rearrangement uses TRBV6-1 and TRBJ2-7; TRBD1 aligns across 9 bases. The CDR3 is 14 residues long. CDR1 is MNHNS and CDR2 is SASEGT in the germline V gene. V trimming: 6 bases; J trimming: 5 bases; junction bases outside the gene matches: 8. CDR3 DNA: TGTGCCAGCAGAGCGGGACAGGGTTTCAACGAGCAGTACTTC. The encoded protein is CASRAGQGFNEQYF.

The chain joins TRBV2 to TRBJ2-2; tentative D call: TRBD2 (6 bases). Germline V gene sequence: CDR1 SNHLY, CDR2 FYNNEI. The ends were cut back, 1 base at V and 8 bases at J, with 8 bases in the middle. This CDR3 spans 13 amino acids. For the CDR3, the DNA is TGTGCCAGCAGTGAAGGGCTAGCGGGGGAGCTGTTTTTT. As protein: CASSEGLAGELFF. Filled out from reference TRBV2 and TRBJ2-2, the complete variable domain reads EPEVTQTPSHQVTQMGQEVILRCVPISNHLYFYWYRQILGQKVEFLVSFYNNEISEKSEIFDDQFSVERPDGSNFTLKIRSTKLEDSAMYFCASSEGLAGELFFGEGSRLTVL.

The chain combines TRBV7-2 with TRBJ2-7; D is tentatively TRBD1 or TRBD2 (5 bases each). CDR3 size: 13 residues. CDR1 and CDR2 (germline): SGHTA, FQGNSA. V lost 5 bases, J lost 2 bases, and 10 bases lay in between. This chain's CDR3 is CASSRDGPYEQYF. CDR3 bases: TGTGCCAGCAGCAGGGACGGGCCCTACGAGCAGTACTTC.

CDR3 protein: CASSQGAVRNGNQPQHF. The CDR3 DNA reads as TGCGCCAGCAGCCAAGGCGCGGTGCGGAACGGCAATCAGCCCCAGCATTTT. This chain joins TRBV4-3 and TRBJ1-5; D ambiguous. This CDR3 region has 17 residues. The germline CDR1 and CDR2 sequences are LGHNA and YSLEER. The germline V and J ends were trimmed by 1 base and 2 bases, with 15 bases remaining between them.

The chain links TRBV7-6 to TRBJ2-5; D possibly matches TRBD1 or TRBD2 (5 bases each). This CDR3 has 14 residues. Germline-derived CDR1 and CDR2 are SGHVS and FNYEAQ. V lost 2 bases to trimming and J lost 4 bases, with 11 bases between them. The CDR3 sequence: CASSLPGTGETQYF. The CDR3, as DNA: TGTGCCAGCAGCTTACCGGGGACCGGAGAGACCCAGTACTTC.

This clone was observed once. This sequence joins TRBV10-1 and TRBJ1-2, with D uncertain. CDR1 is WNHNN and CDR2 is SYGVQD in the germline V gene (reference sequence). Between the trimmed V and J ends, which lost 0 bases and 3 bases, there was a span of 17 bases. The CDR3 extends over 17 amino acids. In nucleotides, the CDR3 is TGCGCCAGCAGTGAGTCGGCCGGCGGGATTGCGGACTATGGCTACACCTTC. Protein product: CASSESAGGIADYGYTF.

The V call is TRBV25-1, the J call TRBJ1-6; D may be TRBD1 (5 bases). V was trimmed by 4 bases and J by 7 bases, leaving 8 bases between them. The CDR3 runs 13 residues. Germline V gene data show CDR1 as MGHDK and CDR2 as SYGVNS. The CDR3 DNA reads TGTGCCAGCAGTGTTACAGGCAATTCACCCCTCCACTTT. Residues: CASSVTGNSPLHF.

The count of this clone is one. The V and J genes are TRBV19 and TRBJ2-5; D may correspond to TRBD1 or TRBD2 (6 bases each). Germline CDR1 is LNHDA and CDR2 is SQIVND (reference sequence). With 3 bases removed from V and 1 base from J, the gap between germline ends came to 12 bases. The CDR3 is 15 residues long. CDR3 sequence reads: CASSIGGTFQETQYF. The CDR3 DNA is TGTGCCAGTAGTATTGGGGGGACATTCCAAGAGACCCAGTACTTC.

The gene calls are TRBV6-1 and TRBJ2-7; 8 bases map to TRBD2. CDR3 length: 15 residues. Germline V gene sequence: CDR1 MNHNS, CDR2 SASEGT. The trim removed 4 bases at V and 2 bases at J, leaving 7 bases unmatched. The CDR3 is CASSVAGGVAYEQYF. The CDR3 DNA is TGTGCCAGCAGTGTAGCCGGGGGGGTGGCCTACGAGCAGTACTTC.

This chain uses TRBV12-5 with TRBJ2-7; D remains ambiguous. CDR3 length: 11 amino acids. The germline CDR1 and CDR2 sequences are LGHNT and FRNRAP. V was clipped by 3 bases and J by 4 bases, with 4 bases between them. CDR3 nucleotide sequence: TGTGCTAGTGGTTTTTCGTACGAGCAGTACTTC. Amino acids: CASGFSYEQYF. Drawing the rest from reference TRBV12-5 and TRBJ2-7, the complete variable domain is DARVTQTPRHKVTEMGQEVTMRCQPILGHNTVFWYRQTMMQGLELLAYFRNRAPLDDSGMPKDRFSAEMPDATLATLKIQPSEPRDSAVYFCASGFSYEQYFGPGTRLTVT.

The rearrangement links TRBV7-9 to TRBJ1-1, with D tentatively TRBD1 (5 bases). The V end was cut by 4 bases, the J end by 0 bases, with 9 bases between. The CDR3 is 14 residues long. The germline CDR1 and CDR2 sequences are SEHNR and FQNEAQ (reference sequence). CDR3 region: CASSSQVLNTEAFF. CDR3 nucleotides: TGTGCCAGCAGCTCACAGGTCTTGAACACTGAAGCTTTCTTT.